These T cell receptor beta chains were read from a single sample in a study of resident and recirculating memory T cells in vitiligo. Produced via immunoSEQ multiplex PCR; TCRdb's table is partial and in-frame only. The sample lists tens of thousands of clones, just over 90% occurring once. Sample: blood. These TCRs come from a male donor with vitiligo. The CDR3 runs from the conserved cysteine through the conserved F or W.

J gene	V gene	CDR3 protein
TRBJ1-2	TRBV27	CASSWTGKHYGYTF
TRBJ2-7	TRBV30	CAWSPRGGTWYEQYF
TRBJ2-3	TRBV7-9	CASSEALTGALDTQYF
TRBJ2-1	TRBV5-1	CASSWGPGAGARDEQFF
TRBJ1-2	TRBV27	CASSFGGTGGYTF
TRBJ1-2	TRBV6-1	CASSDMAGMSNYGYTF
TRBJ2-1	TRBV7-8	CASSASGREQFF
TRBJ2-5	TRBV19	CASSAWDSRGETQYF
TRBJ2-1	TRBV6-5	CASSRSGNNEQFF
TRBJ1-1	TRBV19	CASSPSPGRGEAFF
TRBJ2-1	TRBV5-5	CASRPGQLNEQFF
TRBJ1-2	TRBV5-6	CASSSTASGYGYTF
TRBJ2-5	TRBV9	CASSVATSGGETQYF
TRBJ1-1	TRBV28	CASRDTLNTEAFF
TRBJ1-1	TRBV4-2	CASSPLTGRTEAFF
TRBJ2-7	TRBV5-1	CASSTTPGQSHEQYF
TRBJ1-1	TRBV7-2	CASSEHLGRGTEAFF
TRBJ2-1	TRBV5-8	CASSFTGTSGGIGEQFF
TRBJ2-7	TRBV6-6	CASSAPGDRTYEQYF
TRBJ1-2	TRBV2	CASSERESLGSYGYTF
TRBJ1-2	TRBV9	CASTSGGLSNYGYTF
TRBJ1-2	TRBV5-1	CASSLAQGLGYGYTF
TRBJ2-7	TRBV28	CASSTGQGRKQYF
TRBJ1-1	TRBV27	CASSLRGNTEAFF
TRBJ1-2	TRBV5-1	CASSPQGADYGYTF
TRBJ1-1	TRBV2	CASTPQRGRAFF
TRBJ1-2	TRBV4-3	CASSQEEGARYGYTF
TRBJ1-2	TRBV28	CACTKGFYGYTF
TRBJ1-2	TRBV28	CASSTGGRGYTF
TRBJ2-3	TRBV6-8	CASSQNRDRYTDTQYF
TRBJ2-7	TRBV4-1	CASSPHDLAGEVSIYEQYF
TRBJ1-4	TRBV7-9	CASSPGGTAFATNEKLFF
TRBJ2-1	TRBV5-4	CASSQSGRGNEQFF